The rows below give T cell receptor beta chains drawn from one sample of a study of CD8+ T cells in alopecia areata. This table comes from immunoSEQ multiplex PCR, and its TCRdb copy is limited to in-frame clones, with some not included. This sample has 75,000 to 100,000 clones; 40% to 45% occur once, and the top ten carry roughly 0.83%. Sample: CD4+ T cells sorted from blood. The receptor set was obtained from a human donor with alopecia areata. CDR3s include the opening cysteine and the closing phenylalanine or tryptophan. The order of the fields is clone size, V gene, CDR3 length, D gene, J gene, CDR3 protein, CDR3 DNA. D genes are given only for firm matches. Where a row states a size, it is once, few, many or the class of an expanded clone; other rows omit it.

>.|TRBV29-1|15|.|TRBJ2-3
CSVRRLTRGADTQYF
TGCAGCGTCCGTAGACTTACCCGAGGGGCAGATACGCAGTATTTT
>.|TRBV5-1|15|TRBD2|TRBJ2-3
CASGFRTSSEDTQYF
TGCGCCAGCGGATTCCGGACTAGCTCCGAGGATACGCAGTATTTT
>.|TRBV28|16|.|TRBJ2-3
CASSLFSTGISDTQYF
TGTGCCAGCAGTTTATTCTCTACAGGGATCTCAGATACGCAGTATTTT
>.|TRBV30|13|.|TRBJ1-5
CAWSLGSNQPQHF
TGTGCCTGGAGCCTGGGTAGCAATCAGCCCCAGCATTTT
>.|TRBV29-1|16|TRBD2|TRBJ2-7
CSVVPELTSGDYEQYF
TGCAGCGTTGTTCCGGAATTGACTAGCGGGGACTACGAGCAGTACTTC
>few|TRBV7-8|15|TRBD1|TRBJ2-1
CASSNRTGGNNEQFF
TGTGCCAGCAGCAATAGGACAGGGGGGAACAATGAGCAGTTCTTC
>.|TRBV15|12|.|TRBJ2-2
CATSRYTGELFF
TGTGCCACCAGCAGATACACCGGGGAGCTGTTTTTT
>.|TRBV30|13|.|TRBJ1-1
CAHKQGGDTEAFF
TGTGCCCACAAACAGGGAGGCGACACTGAAGCTTTCTTT
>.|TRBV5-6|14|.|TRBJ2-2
CASKTRRGTGELFF
TGTGCCAGCAAGACTCGTCGCGGCACCGGGGAGCTGTTTTTT
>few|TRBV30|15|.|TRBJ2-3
CAWSHQSSLTGPSYF
TGTGCCTGGAGCCACCAATCCTCCCTCACGGGACCCTCGTATTTT
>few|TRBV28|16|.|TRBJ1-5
CASSDLQGRNNQPQHF
TGTGCCAGCTCTGACTTACAGGGAAGGAATAATCAGCCCCAGCATTTT
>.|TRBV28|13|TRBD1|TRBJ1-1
CAVIRGTNTEAFF
TGTGCCGTCATCAGGGGGACGAACACTGAAGCTTTCTTT
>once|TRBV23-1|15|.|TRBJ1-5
CASRYTRGSNQPQHF
TGCGCCAGCAGGTACACTCGAGGTAGCAATCAGCCCCAGCATTTT
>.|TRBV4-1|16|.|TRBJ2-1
CASSQPTSSSYNEQFF
TGCGCCAGCAGCCAGCCAACGTCGAGCTCCTACAATGAGCAGTTCTTC
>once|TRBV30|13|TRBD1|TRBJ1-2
CAWRQGASYGYTF
TGTGCCTGGAGACAGGGGGCAAGTTATGGCTACACCTTC
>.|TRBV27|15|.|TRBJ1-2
CASSLIPADRYGYTF
TGTGCCAGCAGTTTAATTCCGGCAGATCGATATGGCTACACCTTC
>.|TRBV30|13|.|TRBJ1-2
CAWSVQGYYGYTF
TGTGCCTGGAGTGTTCAGGGGTACTATGGCTACACCTTC
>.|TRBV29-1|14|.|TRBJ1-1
CSVVSSGGNTEAFF
TGCAGCGTTGTTTCTTCCGGGGGGAACACTGAAGCTTTCTTT
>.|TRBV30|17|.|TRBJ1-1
CAWSVQRQGWVNTEAFF
TGTGCCTGGAGTGTACAGAGGCAGGGCTGGGTGAACACTGAAGCTTTCTTT
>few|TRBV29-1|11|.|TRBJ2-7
CSAGSSYEQYF
TGCAGCGCGGGTTCCTCCTACGAGCAGTACTTC
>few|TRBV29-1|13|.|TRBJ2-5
CSVEQAGSKTQYF
TGCAGCGTCGAACAGGCAGGGTCTAAGACCCAGTACTTC
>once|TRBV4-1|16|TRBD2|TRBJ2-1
CASSQERAGAGYEQFF
TGCGCCAGCAGCCAAGAAAGGGCGGGAGCGGGGTATGAGCAGTTCTTC
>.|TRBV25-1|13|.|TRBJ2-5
CASSEYGAETQYF
TGTGCCAGCAGTGAATACGGGGCGGAGACCCAGTACTTC
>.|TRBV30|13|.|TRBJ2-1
CAWRQGIYNEQFF
TGTGCCTGGAGGCAGGGGATCTACAATGAGCAGTTCTTC
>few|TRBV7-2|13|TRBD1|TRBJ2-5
CASSQNRGETQYF
TGTGCCAGCAGCCAGAACAGGGGTGAGACCCAGTACTTC
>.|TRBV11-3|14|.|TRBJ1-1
CASSLGRMNTEAFF
TGTGCCAGCAGCTTAGGGCGGATGAACACTGAAGCTTTCTTT
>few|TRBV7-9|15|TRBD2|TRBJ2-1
CASSPGRVGYNEQFF
TGTGCCAGCAGTCCCGGGAGGGTCGGGTACAATGAGCAGTTCTTC
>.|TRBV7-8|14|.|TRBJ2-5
CASSLGNQRAVPYF
TGTGCCAGCAGCCTCGGCAATCAGCGGGCGGTACCATACTTC
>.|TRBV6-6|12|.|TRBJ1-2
CASQGQNYGYTF
TGTGCCAGCCAAGGACAGAACTATGGCTACACCTTC
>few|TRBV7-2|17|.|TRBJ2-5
CASSSTSGWQGGETQYF
TGTGCCAGCAGCTCTACCTCCGGTTGGCAGGGTGGGGAGACCCAGTACTTC
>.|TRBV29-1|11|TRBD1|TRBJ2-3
CSAGTADTQYF
TGCAGCGCCGGGACAGCAGATACGCAGTATTTT
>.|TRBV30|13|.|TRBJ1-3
CAWTSGAGNTIYF
TGTGCCTGGACCTCAGGGGCCGGAAACACCATATATTTT
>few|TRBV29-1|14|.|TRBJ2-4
CSVEKDGHKNIQYF
TGCAGCGTTGAAAAGGACGGACACAAAAACATTCAGTACTTC
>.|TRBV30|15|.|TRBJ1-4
CAWSARRRRVEKLFF
TGTGCCTGGAGCGCCCGTCGTCGTCGGGTTGAAAAACTGTTTTTT
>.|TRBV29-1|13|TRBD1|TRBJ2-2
CSVGGTATGELFF
TGCAGCGTTGGGGGGACAGCCACCGGGGAGCTGTTTTTT
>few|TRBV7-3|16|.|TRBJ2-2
CASSLLGPRVAGELFF
TGTGCCAGCAGCTTGTTGGGCCCCCGGGTGGCCGGGGAGCTGTTTTTT
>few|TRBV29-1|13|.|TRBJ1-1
CSVTRTWDTEAFF
TGCAGCGTTACTAGGACGTGGGACACTGAAGCTTTCTTT